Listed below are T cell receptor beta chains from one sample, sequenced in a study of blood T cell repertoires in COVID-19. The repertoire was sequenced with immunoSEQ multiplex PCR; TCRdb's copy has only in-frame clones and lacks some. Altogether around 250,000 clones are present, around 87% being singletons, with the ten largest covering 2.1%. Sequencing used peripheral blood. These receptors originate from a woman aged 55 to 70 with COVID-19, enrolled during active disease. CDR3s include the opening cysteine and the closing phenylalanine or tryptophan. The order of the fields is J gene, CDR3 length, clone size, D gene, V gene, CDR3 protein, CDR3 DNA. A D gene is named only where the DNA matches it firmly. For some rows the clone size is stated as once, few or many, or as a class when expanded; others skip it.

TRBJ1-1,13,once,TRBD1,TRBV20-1,CSASSQGSTEAFF,TGCAGTGCTAGTTCACAGGGGAGCACTGAAGCTTTCTTT
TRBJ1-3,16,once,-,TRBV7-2,CASSLKAAGFGNTIYF,TGTGCCAGCAGCTTAAAGGCGGCAGGGTTTGGAAACACCATATATTTT
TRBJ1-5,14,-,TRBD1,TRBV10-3,CAIREDRGRVSQHF,TGTGCCATCAGGGAGGACAGGGGGCGTGTGTCCCAGCATTTT
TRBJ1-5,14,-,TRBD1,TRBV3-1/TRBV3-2,CASSHGQGVQPQHF,TGTGCCAGCAGCCACGGACAGGGGGTTCAGCCCCAGCATTTT
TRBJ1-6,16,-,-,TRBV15,CATSRDITGGNSPLHF,TGTGCCACCAGCAGAGATATAACAGGAGGGAATTCACCCCTCCACTTT
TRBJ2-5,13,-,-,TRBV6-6,CASITTGMETQYF,TGTGCCAGCATCACTACAGGGATGGAGACCCAGTACTTC
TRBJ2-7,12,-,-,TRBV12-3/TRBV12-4,CASSQGFYEQYF,TGTGCCAGCAGCCAGGGATTTTACGAGCAGTACTTC
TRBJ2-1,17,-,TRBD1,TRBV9,CASSAREGHRGYDEQFF,TGTGCCAGCAGCGCGCGAGAGGGACACAGGGGGTATGATGAGCAGTTCTTC
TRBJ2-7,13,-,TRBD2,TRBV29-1,CSAWTSGEYEQYF,TGCAGCGCATGGACTAGCGGGGAATACGAGCAGTACTTC
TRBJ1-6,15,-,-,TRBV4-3,CASSQDMAEDSPLHF,TGCGCCAGCAGCCAAGATATGGCAGAGGATTCACCCCTCCACTTT
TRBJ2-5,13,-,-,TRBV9,CASSVGGEETQYF,TGTGCCAGCAGCGTGGGCGGGGAAGAGACCCAGTACTTC
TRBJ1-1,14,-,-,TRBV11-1,CASSKRQAGTEAFF,TGTGCCAGCAGCAAGCGACAGGCTGGCACTGAAGCTTTCTTT
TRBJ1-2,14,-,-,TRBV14,CASSQDRGSNGYTF,TGTGCCAGCAGCCAAGATAGAGGCAGTAATGGCTACACCTTC
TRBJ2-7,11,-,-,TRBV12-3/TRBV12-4,CASTSSYEQYF,TGTGCCAGCACCTCCTCCTACGAGCAGTACTTC
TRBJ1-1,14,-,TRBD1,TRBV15,CATSRDRQGTEAFF,TGTGCCACCAGCAGAGATCGACAGGGGACTGAAGCTTTCTTT
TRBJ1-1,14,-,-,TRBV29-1,CSAKVEGRVPEAFF,TGCAGCGCTAAGGTGGAGGGAAGAGTGCCTGAAGCTTTCTTT
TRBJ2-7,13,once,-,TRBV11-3,CASSSSEAYEQYF,TGTGCCAGCAGCTCGTCAGAGGCCTACGAGCAGTACTTC
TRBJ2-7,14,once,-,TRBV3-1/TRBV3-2,CASSQDVGPGEQYF,TGTGCCAGCAGCCAAGATGTTGGGCCGGGGGAGCAGTACTTC
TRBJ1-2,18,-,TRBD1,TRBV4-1,CASSQEELSGQLYDGYTF,TGCGCCAGCAGCCAAGAGGAACTATCGGGACAGCTTTATGATGGCTACACCTTC
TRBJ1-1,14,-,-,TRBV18,CASSPAGSNTEAFF,TGTGCCAGCTCACCGGCGGGGTCGAACACTGAAGCTTTCTTT
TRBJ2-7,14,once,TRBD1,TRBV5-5,CASSPQGARYEQYF,TGTGCCAGCAGCCCACAGGGGGCGCGATACGAGCAGTACTTC
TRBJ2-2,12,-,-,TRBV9,CASSADTGELFF,TGTGCCAGCAGCGCGGACACTGGGGAGCTGTTTTTT
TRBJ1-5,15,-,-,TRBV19,CATPGRNHSNQPQHF,TGTGCCACCCCGGGTCGAAACCATAGCAATCAGCCCCAGCATTTT
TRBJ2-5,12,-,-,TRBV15,CATSPYQETQYF,TGTGCCACCAGCCCCTACCAAGAGACCCAGTACTTC
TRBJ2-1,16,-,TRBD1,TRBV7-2,CASSYGQGGSYNEQFF,TGTGCCAGCAGCTACGGACAGGGGGGCTCCTACAATGAGCAGTTCTTC
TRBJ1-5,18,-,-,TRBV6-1,CASSDPSTERYSNQPQHF,TGTGCCAGCAGTGATCCATCGACAGAACGGTATAGCAATCAGCCCCAGCATTTT
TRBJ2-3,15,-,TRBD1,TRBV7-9,CASSPGTVSTDTQYF,TGTGCCAGCAGCCCCGGGACAGTTAGCACAGATACGCAGTATTTT
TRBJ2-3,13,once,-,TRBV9,CASSLRATDTQYF,TGTGCCAGCAGCCTGAGAGCCACAGATACGCAGTATTTT
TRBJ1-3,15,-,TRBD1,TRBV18,CASSPGQLSGNTIYF,TGTGCCAGCTCACCGGGACAGCTCTCTGGAAACACCATATATTTT
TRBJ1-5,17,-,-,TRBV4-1,CASSQAEWTDSNQPQHF,TGCGCCAGCAGCCAAGCAGAATGGACAGATAGCAATCAGCCCCAGCATTTT
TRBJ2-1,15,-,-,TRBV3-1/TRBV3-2,CASSQDVPGQGEQFF,TGTGCCAGCAGCCAAGATGTCCCGGGACAAGGTGAGCAGTTCTTC
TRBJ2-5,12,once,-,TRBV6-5,CASSRAQETQYF,TGTGCCAGCAGCAGGGCCCAAGAGACCCAGTACTTC
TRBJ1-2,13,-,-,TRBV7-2,CASSLSQNYGYTF,TGTGCCAGCAGCTTATCACAGAACTATGGCTACACCTTC
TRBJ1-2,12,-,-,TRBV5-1,CASNDRGYGYTF,TGCGCCAGCAACGACCGGGGCTATGGCTACACCTTC
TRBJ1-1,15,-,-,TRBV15,CATSRVGVDNTEAFF,TGTGCCACCAGCAGAGTAGGGGTAGATAACACTGAAGCTTTCTTT
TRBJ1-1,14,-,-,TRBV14,CASSPRGTNTEAFF,TGTGCCAGCAGCCCTCGCGGGACGAACACTGAAGCTTTCTTT
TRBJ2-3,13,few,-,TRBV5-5,CASSLPSSDTQYF,TGTGCCAGCAGCTTGCCTAGCTCGGATACGCAGTATTTT
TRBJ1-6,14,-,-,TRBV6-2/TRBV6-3,CASSYQGSNSPLHF,TGTGCCAGCAGTTACCAGGGGAGTAATTCACCCCTCCACTTT
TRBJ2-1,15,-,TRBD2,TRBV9,CASSPRTSGGNEQFF,TGTGCCAGCAGCCCCCGAACTAGCGGGGGGAATGAGCAGTTCTTC
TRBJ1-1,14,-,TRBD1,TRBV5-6,CASSAPDRESAAFF,TGTGCCAGCAGCGCCCCGGACAGGGAGAGTGCGGCTTTCTTT
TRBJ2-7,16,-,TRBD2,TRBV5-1,CASSLGLAGAGEWQYF,TGCGCCAGCAGCTTGGGACTAGCGGGGGCCGGAGAATGGCAGTACTTC
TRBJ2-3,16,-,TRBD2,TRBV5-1,CASSREGLAGFDTQYF,TGCGCCAGCAGCAGGGAAGGACTAGCGGGATTCGATACGCAGTATTTT
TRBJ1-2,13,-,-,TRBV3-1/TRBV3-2,CASSYTGQGGYTF,TGTGCCAGCAGCTACACAGGGCAAGGTGGCTACACCTTC
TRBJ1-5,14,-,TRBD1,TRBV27,CASSITGVNQPQHF,TGTGCCAGCAGTATAACAGGGGTCAATCAGCCCCAGCATTTT
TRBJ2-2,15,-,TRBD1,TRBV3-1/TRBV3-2,CASSQGQGLTGELFF,TGTGCCAGCAGCCAAGGACAGGGTCTAACCGGGGAGCTGTTTTTT
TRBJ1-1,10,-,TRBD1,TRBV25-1,CASSRGRAFF,TGTGCCAGCAGTAGGGGGCGAGCTTTCTTT
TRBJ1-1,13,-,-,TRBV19,CASSAQGSTEAFF,TGTGCCAGTAGTGCGCAGGGGTCCACTGAAGCTTTCTTT
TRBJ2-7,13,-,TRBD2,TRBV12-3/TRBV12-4,CATGGTQLNEQYF,TGTGCAACGGGGGGGACCCAGCTCAACGAGCAGTACTTC